The rows below give T cell receptor beta chains drawn from one sample of a study of T-cell memory formation after mild COVID-19. TCRdb used MiXCR to reprocess the 5' RACE reads, holding one entry per CDR3 protein. The sample has about half a million distinct CDR3 sequences; 15% to 20% are singletons. Sequencing was carried out using PBMCs or a T cell subset sorted from them (not recorded which). Receptors originate from an adult woman who had mild COVID-19 (a few samples of this study predate the infection). Cell type and time point are not known. The CDR3 runs from the conserved cysteine through the conserved F or W. Fields, in order: clone size, J gene, D gene, V gene, CDR3 DNA, CDR3 protein. A D gene is named only where the DNA matches it firmly. Rows may omit the clone size; those that give it use once, few, many or a size class.

clone size: .; J gene: TRBJ2-1; D gene: .; V gene: TRBV11-3; CDR3 DNA: TGTGCCAGCAGCTCAGATCAGCGAGGGCGGTACAATGAGCAGTTCTTC; CDR3 protein: CASSSDQRGRYNEQFF
clone size: .; J gene: TRBJ2-1; D gene: .; V gene: TRBV29-1; CDR3 DNA: TGCAGCGTTGTTGGTGTCGGGTATGGGTGGTTCTTC; CDR3 protein: CSVVGVGYGWFF
clone size: .; J gene: TRBJ2-1; D gene: TRBD2; V gene: TRBV6-2/TRBV6-3; CDR3 DNA: TGTGCCAGCAGTCGACTAGCGGGACGCGAGCAGTTCTTC; CDR3 protein: CASSRLAGREQFF
clone size: .; J gene: TRBJ2-3; D gene: TRBD2; V gene: TRBV11-2; CDR3 DNA: TGTGCCAGCAGCTTTCGCGGGAGGGACACAGATACGCAGTATTTT; CDR3 protein: CASSFRGRDTDTQYF
clone size: few; J gene: TRBJ1-1; D gene: .; V gene: TRBV4-3; CDR3 DNA: TGCGCCAGCAGCCAATGGTCGAACACTGAAGCTTTCTTT; CDR3 protein: CASSQWSNTEAFF
clone size: few; J gene: TRBJ2-2; D gene: .; V gene: TRBV7-2; CDR3 DNA: TGTGCCAGCAGCTTCATGGGGGCGGACACCGGGGAGCTGTTTTTT; CDR3 protein: CASSFMGADTGELFF
clone size: few; J gene: TRBJ1-2; D gene: .; V gene: TRBV6-2/TRBV6-3; CDR3 DNA: TGTGCCAGCAGCCACGCGGGGGCCGGCTACACCTTC; CDR3 protein: CASSHAGAGYTF
clone size: few; J gene: TRBJ2-4; D gene: TRBD1; V gene: TRBV6-2/TRBV6-3; CDR3 DNA: TGTGCCAGCAGACGACCCGGGACAGGGGGAAACATTCAGTACTTC; CDR3 protein: CASRRPGTGGNIQYF
clone size: few; J gene: TRBJ2-2; D gene: .; V gene: TRBV6-4; CDR3 DNA: TGTGCCAGCAGTGACGACAGGAACACCGGGGAGCTGTTTTTT; CDR3 protein: CASSDDRNTGELFF
clone size: many; J gene: TRBJ2-1; D gene: .; V gene: TRBV5-6; CDR3 DNA: TGTGCCAGCAGCTTGCGGCAGGGGATAAATGAGCAGTTCTTC; CDR3 protein: CASSLRQGINEQFF
clone size: .; J gene: TRBJ1-2; D gene: TRBD1; V gene: TRBV7-9; CDR3 DNA: TGTGCCAGCAGCTTAACCGGGACAGGGCTTCGCTACACCTTC; CDR3 protein: CASSLTGTGLRYTF
clone size: few; J gene: TRBJ1-1; D gene: TRBD1; V gene: TRBV12-3/TRBV12-4; CDR3 DNA: TGTGCCAGCAGCAACCAGGGGGCCATGAACACTGAAGCTTTCTTT; CDR3 protein: CASSNQGAMNTEAFF
clone size: .; J gene: TRBJ2-7; D gene: .; V gene: TRBV18; CDR3 DNA: TGTGCCAGCTCACCACCCCTGGGGGTACAGGGCTACGAGCAGTACTTC; CDR3 protein: CASSPPLGVQGYEQYF
clone size: few; J gene: TRBJ1-5; D gene: .; V gene: TRBV30; CDR3 DNA: TGTGCCTGGACCCGGGCGGGGGGTAGCAATCAGCCCCAGCATTTT; CDR3 protein: CAWTRAGGSNQPQHF
clone size: .; J gene: TRBJ2-1; D gene: .; V gene: TRBV25-1; CDR3 DNA: TGTGCCAGCAGTGAAGTCAGTTGGGGGGCAAATGAGCAGTTCTTC; CDR3 protein: CASSEVSWGANEQFF
clone size: .; J gene: TRBJ2-7; D gene: TRBD1; V gene: TRBV4-3; CDR3 DNA: TGCGCCAGCAGCCCTACCTTGTCTGACAGGGATTACGAGCAGTACTTC; CDR3 protein: CASSPTLSDRDYEQYF
clone size: many; J gene: TRBJ1-1; D gene: .; V gene: TRBV29-1; CDR3 DNA: TGCAGCGTTGGGACCGGGGGCGGGAGGAGGACTGAAGCTTTCTTT; CDR3 protein: CSVGTGGGRRTEAFF
clone size: .; J gene: TRBJ1-2; D gene: .; V gene: TRBV30; CDR3 DNA: TGTGCCTGGAGCCTAACGTCGAACTATGGCTACACCTTC; CDR3 protein: CAWSLTSNYGYTF
clone size: few; J gene: TRBJ2-3; D gene: TRBD2; V gene: TRBV9; CDR3 DNA: TGTGCCAGCAGCGTGGGACTAGCGGGACTCACAGATACGCAGTATTTT; CDR3 protein: CASSVGLAGLTDTQYF
clone size: .; J gene: TRBJ2-5; D gene: .; V gene: TRBV3-1; CDR3 DNA: TGTGCCAGCAGCCACCCCACGGGGTCGGGCGAGACCCAGTACTTC; CDR3 protein: CASSHPTGSGETQYF
clone size: many; J gene: TRBJ2-7; D gene: .; V gene: TRBV20-1; CDR3 DNA: TGCAGTGCTAGAGATAGAGAGAGGTCCTACGAGCAGTACTTC; CDR3 protein: CSARDRERSYEQYF
clone size: .; J gene: TRBJ1-5; D gene: .; V gene: TRBV7-8; CDR3 DNA: TGTGCCAGCAGCTCAGTTAATCAGCCCCAGCATTTT; CDR3 protein: CASSSVNQPQHF
clone size: few; J gene: TRBJ2-3; D gene: TRBD1; V gene: TRBV15; CDR3 DNA: TGTGCCACCAGCAGGGACAGGTGGACAGATACGCAGTATTTT; CDR3 protein: CATSRDRWTDTQYF
clone size: .; J gene: TRBJ2-2; D gene: TRBD1; V gene: TRBV29-1; CDR3 DNA: TGCAGCGTGGGGACAGACACCGGGGAGCTGTTTTTT; CDR3 protein: CSVGTDTGELFF
clone size: .; J gene: TRBJ2-7; D gene: .; V gene: TRBV28; CDR3 DNA: TGTGCCAGCAGTGGCGGGACACCGGAGCCCGCCTACGAGCAGTACTTC; CDR3 protein: CASSGGTPEPAYEQYF
clone size: .; J gene: TRBJ2-3; D gene: TRBD2; V gene: TRBV6-2/TRBV6-3; CDR3 DNA: TGTGCCAGCAGTTACACCAGCGGGAGGGCCCTCACAGATACGCAGTATTTT; CDR3 protein: CASSYTSGRALTDTQYF
clone size: .; J gene: TRBJ2-7; D gene: TRBD1; V gene: TRBV12-3/TRBV12-4; CDR3 DNA: TGTGCCAGCAGCACCACGCCCGGCAGGGGGAGCCTCTACGAGCAGTACTTC; CDR3 protein: CASSTTPGRGSLYEQYF
clone size: few; J gene: TRBJ2-1; D gene: TRBD1; V gene: TRBV24-1; CDR3 DNA: TGTGCCACCAGTCGCGCCGGGACAGGGGGATACAATGAGCAGTTCTTC; CDR3 protein: CATSRAGTGGYNEQFF
clone size: few; J gene: TRBJ2-1; D gene: .; V gene: TRBV3-1; CDR3 DNA: TGTGCCAGCAGCTTCAGTCACCGGGAGCAGTTCTTC; CDR3 protein: CASSFSHREQFF
clone size: .; J gene: TRBJ2-2; D gene: TRBD2; V gene: TRBV7-3; CDR3 DNA: TGTGCCAGCAGCATCGGAGGGGTCTGGCGGGAGGACGGGGAGCTGTTTTTT; CDR3 protein: CASSIGGVWREDGELFF
clone size: few; J gene: TRBJ2-1; D gene: TRBD2; V gene: TRBV9; CDR3 DNA: TGTGCCAGCAGCGGGGTAGCGGGAGGATCTGAGCAGTTCTTC; CDR3 protein: CASSGVAGGSEQFF
clone size: few; J gene: TRBJ2-7; D gene: TRBD1; V gene: TRBV7-9; CDR3 DNA: TGTGCCAGCAGCGACCCGGGACAGGCCGTCGGGCAGTACTTC; CDR3 protein: CASSDPGQAVGQYF
clone size: few; J gene: TRBJ2-1; D gene: .; V gene: TRBV5-6; CDR3 DNA: TGTGCCAGCAGCCCCGGGCCAACGGGACCCTACAATGAGCAGTTCTTC; CDR3 protein: CASSPGPTGPYNEQFF
clone size: few; J gene: TRBJ2-3; D gene: .; V gene: TRBV5-1; CDR3 DNA: TGCGCCAGCAGCACTGGAGACAGATCGAGGGGAGATACGCAGTATTTT; CDR3 protein: CASSTGDRSRGDTQYF
clone size: few; J gene: TRBJ1-2; D gene: .; V gene: TRBV18; CDR3 DNA: TGTGCCAGCTCACCCGCCCAAAGGGGTACCCGTTATGGCTACACCTTC; CDR3 protein: CASSPAQRGTRYGYTF
clone size: .; J gene: TRBJ2-5; D gene: .; V gene: TRBV20-1; CDR3 DNA: TGCAGTGCTAGCCCCTCCGGGACCACCTCGGGGACCCAGTACTTC; CDR3 protein: CSASPSGTTSGTQYF
clone size: few; J gene: TRBJ1-1; D gene: .; V gene: TRBV30; CDR3 DNA: TGTGCCTGGAGTGTGGGGGTAAGGAGGGCGGCTGAAGCTTTCTTT; CDR3 protein: CAWSVGVRRAAEAFF
clone size: few; J gene: TRBJ2-1; D gene: TRBD2; V gene: TRBV7-2; CDR3 DNA: TGTGCCAGCAGCTTAGCTAGGCCGGGAGGCCCTGAGCAGTTCTTC; CDR3 protein: CASSLARPGGPEQFF
clone size: few; J gene: TRBJ2-1; D gene: .; V gene: TRBV27; CDR3 DNA: TGTGCCAGCAGTTTTGGTAGCGGTGAGCAGTTCTTC; CDR3 protein: CASSFGSGEQFF
clone size: few; J gene: TRBJ2-2; D gene: .; V gene: TRBV3-1; CDR3 DNA: TGTGCCAGCAGCCAAGATCCCGCCAGGGTAGGCACCGGGGAGCTGTTTTTT; CDR3 protein: CASSQDPARVGTGELFF
clone size: few; J gene: TRBJ1-5; D gene: TRBD1; V gene: TRBV12-3/TRBV12-4; CDR3 DNA: TGTGCCAGCAAAAAAGGACAGGGGAGGAATCAGCCCCAGCATTTT; CDR3 protein: CASKKGQGRNQPQHF
clone size: .; J gene: TRBJ2-7; D gene: TRBD2; V gene: TRBV30; CDR3 DNA: TGTGCCTGGAGTGTAAATAGCGGGTCCTACGAGCAGTACTTC; CDR3 protein: CAWSVNSGSYEQYF
clone size: .; J gene: TRBJ1-2; D gene: TRBD1; V gene: TRBV15; CDR3 DNA: TGTGCCACCAGCAGAGAACGGGAGACAGGGTACACCTTC; CDR3 protein: CATSRERETGYTF
clone size: .; J gene: TRBJ2-5; D gene: TRBD1; V gene: TRBV9; CDR3 DNA: TGTGCCAGCAGCGTAGACGACAGGGGGTACGAGACCCAGTACTTC; CDR3 protein: CASSVDDRGYETQYF
clone size: few; J gene: TRBJ2-7; D gene: TRBD2; V gene: TRBV9; CDR3 DNA: TGTGCCAGCAGCGTAGAGGGCGGGGGTAGTTACGAGCAGTACTTC; CDR3 protein: CASSVEGGGSYEQYF
clone size: .; J gene: TRBJ2-3; D gene: .; V gene: TRBV24-1; CDR3 DNA: TGTGCCACCAGTGATTTGCGGCGGGGAGCCACAGATACGCAGTATTTT; CDR3 protein: CATSDLRRGATDTQYF
clone size: .; J gene: TRBJ1-2; D gene: TRBD1; V gene: TRBV10-2; CDR3 DNA: TGCGCCAGCAACCCTGGACAGGGGGCATTCTATGGCTACACCTTC; CDR3 protein: CASNPGQGAFYGYTF
clone size: .; J gene: TRBJ1-4; D gene: .; V gene: TRBV20-1; CDR3 DNA: TGCAGTGCTAGAGGTGAAGGGGGACGAGAAAAACTGTTTTTT; CDR3 protein: CSARGEGGREKLFF
clone size: .; J gene: TRBJ1-3; D gene: .; V gene: TRBV29-1; CDR3 DNA: TGCAGCATCGCGAGGGGGGATATAAACACCATATATTTT; CDR3 protein: CSIARGDINTIYF
clone size: few; J gene: TRBJ2-1; D gene: TRBD2; V gene: TRBV20-1; CDR3 DNA: TGCAGTGCTAAGGGACTAGCGGGAGGTCTCGCTGAGCAGTTCTTC; CDR3 protein: CSAKGLAGGLAEQFF
clone size: once; J gene: TRBJ1-2; D gene: .; V gene: TRBV12-3/TRBV12-4; CDR3 DNA: TGTGCCAGCAGCCGTGGGACTGCGTTTGATGGCTACACCTTC; CDR3 protein: CASSRGTAFDGYTF
clone size: .; J gene: TRBJ1-1; D gene: .; V gene: TRBV7-9; CDR3 DNA: TGTGCCAGCAGCTTAATCGCTAGACAAGGCACTGAAGCTTTCTTT; CDR3 protein: CASSLIARQGTEAFF
clone size: .; J gene: TRBJ2-3; D gene: .; V gene: TRBV7-8; CDR3 DNA: TGTGCCAGCAGCTTAGGAAGATCGGGCGCAGATACGCAGTATTTT; CDR3 protein: CASSLGRSGADTQYF
clone size: .; J gene: TRBJ1-5; D gene: TRBD1; V gene: TRBV20-1; CDR3 DNA: TGCAGTGCTAGAGGAAAAAACAGGGGGCAGTTCAACCAGCCCCAGCATTTT; CDR3 protein: CSARGKNRGQFNQPQHF
clone size: few; J gene: TRBJ2-1; D gene: .; V gene: TRBV20-1; CDR3 DNA: TGCAGTGCTATCGCGGGTACTAGGCAGTTCTTC; CDR3 protein: CSAIAGTRQFF